This T cell receptor beta chain was sequenced in a study of early T cells in non-severe SARS-CoV-2 infection. This clonotype showed up many times. Its antigen is undetermined. TCRdb re-called the 5' RACE reads with MiXCR, one entry per CDR3 protein. The sample contains approximately 38,000 distinct CDR3 sequences, around 3.9% of which appear only once. CDR1 is SQVTM, CDR2 ANQGSEA, per germline. The CDR3 covers 13 residues. Trimming removed 0 bases from V and 7 bases from J, with 13 bases in between. The study, taken as a whole, reports: Matching with VDJdb favored anti-spike CD8 responses (missing private and CD4 specificities).

The clonotype was recovered from an adult who was a healthcare worker with PCR-confirmed SARS-CoV-2 infection or an uninfected control (not recorded which). The rearrangement joins TRBV29-1 to TRBJ2-7; D gene uncertain. The specimen was whole blood. The CDR3 region has the DNA TGCAGCGTTGAAGATTTGTTCAGTGGAGAGCAGTACTTC. Amino acid sequence: CSVEDLFSGEQYF.